Presented here are 25 T cell receptor beta chains from one specimen sequenced in a study of PD-1 blockade in classical Hodgkin lymphoma. TCRdb's copy holds only in-frame clones and misses some; the assay was immunoSEQ multiplex PCR. The repertoire includes approximately 39,000 clones, 77% of them detected once, and roughly 9.2% sits in the top ten. Time point given: cycle 4 day 1 (C4D1), after more than five weeks of nivolumab. After autologous stem cell transplantation all patients relapsed, and prior brentuximab vedotin exposure differed between cohorts. Sequenced here: peripheral blood mononuclear cells (PBMCs), sampled before the fourth cycle of nivolumab. The receptors stem from a human donor with classical Hodgkin lymphoma.

J is TRBJ2-7 and V is TRBV10-3, with D tentatively TRBD1 or TRBD2 (5 bases each). The CDR3 totals 16 residues. CDR1 is ENHRY and CDR2 is SYGVKD in the germline V gene. Trimming pared 6 bases from V and 0 bases from J, leaving 18 bases between. CDR3 in amino acids: CAISSRDPRSSYEQYF. In DNA, the CDR3 is TGTGCCATCAGCTCCCGGGACCCCAGGAGCTCCTACGAGCAGTACTTC.

This clone was recorded once. The chain is built from TRBV19 and TRBJ1-6; tentatively, D is TRBD1 (6 bases). The CDR3 length is 13 residues. Germline CDR1 LNHDA, CDR2 SQIVND (reference sequence). The V end lost 5 bases, the J end lost 9 bases, and 11 bases lay between the germline ends. The CDR3 coding sequence is TGTGCCAGTAGTCCTGAGGGGGTTTCACCCCTCCACTTT. It encodes CASSPEGVSPLHF.

Only one count was recorded for this clone. This chain links TRBV30 with TRBJ2-3, with D perhaps matching TRBD1 (5 bases). The CDR3 extends over 12 amino acids. V lost 3 bases and J 5 bases, leaving 9 bases between the germline ends. The germline V gene encodes CDR1 GTSNPN and CDR2 SVGIG (reference sequence). CDR3 sequence: CAWRTAGDTQYF. CDR3 coding DNA: TGTGCCTGGAGGACAGCTGGAGATACGCAGTATTTT.

This chain links TRBV27 with TRBJ2-1, with D perhaps being TRBD1 or TRBD2 (6 bases each). This CDR3 spans 15 amino acids. Germline values: CDR1 MNHEY, CDR2 SMNVEV (reference sequence). The germline V and J ends were trimmed by 2 bases and 2 bases, with 10 bases remaining between them. The CDR3 DNA follows: TGTGCCAGCAGTTTAAGGGGGGCGCCCTACAATGAGCAGTTCTTC. The encoded protein is CASSLRGAPYNEQFF.

There are many counts of this clone. The chain carries TRBV19 and TRBJ1-6; D remains unclear. The CDR3 loop spans 12 amino acids. The germline V gene encodes CDR1 LNHDA and CDR2 SQIVND (reference sequence). V dropped 5 bases and J dropped 14 bases, with 13 bases sitting between them. CDR3 coding DNA: TGTGCCAGTAGTGAACATGCCTGGGCCCTCCACTTT. Translation: CASSEHAWALHF.

The chain has TRBV7-2 and TRBJ1-1; 8 bases are a match to TRBD1. Germline assignment: CDR1 SGHTA and CDR2 FQGNSA. V shed 3 bases, J shed 1 base, and the junction held 1 base outside the gene matches. The CDR3 covers 14 residues. The CDR3 spells CASSFGQGNTEAFF. The CDR3 coding sequence is TGTGCCAGCAGCTTTGGACAGGGGAACACTGAAGCTTTCTTT.

This clone was detected only once. CDR3 sequence: CASSQDPTGGYNEQFF. CDR3 coding DNA: TGCGCCAGCAGCCAAGATCCTACGGGGGGGTACAATGAGCAGTTCTTC. The rearrangement joins TRBV4-3 to TRBJ2-1; the match to TRBD2 covers 8 bases. The trim removed 0 bases at V and 4 bases at J, leaving 5 bases unmatched. The germline gives CDR1 LGHNA, CDR2 YSLEER. The CDR3 contains 16 residues.

The V gene is TRBV7-2, the J gene TRBJ2-1; D is unresolved. The CDR3 is 14 amino acids. Germline V gene lookup returns CDR1 SGHTA and CDR2 FQGNSA. V lost 2 bases to trimming and J lost 6 bases, with 11 bases between them. The CDR3, as DNA: TGTGCCAGCAGCTTAAGGGCCATTACCAATGAGCAGTTCTTC. It translates to CASSLRAITNEQFF.

The rearrangement links TRBV4-1 to TRBJ2-4; D remains ambiguous. V was trimmed by 0 bases and J by 0 bases, leaving 15 bases between them. CDR1 and CDR2 (germline): MGHRA, YSYEKL. This CDR3 region has 18 residues. CDR3 residues: CASSQDQRRALAKNIQYF. CDR3 nucleotide sequence: TGCGCCAGCAGCCAAGATCAGCGCAGAGCCTTAGCCAAAAACATTCAGTACTTC.

The J gene is TRBJ1-1, the V gene TRBV7-6; 9 bases match TRBD1. CDR3 length: 19 amino acids. The V and J ends lost 5 bases and 2 bases, in that order; junction bases with no gene match: 18. Germline V gene data show CDR1 as SGHVS and CDR2 as FNYEAQ. The CDR3 loop is CASSKPLFVGQGENTEAFF. In nucleotides, the CDR3 is TGTGCCAGCAGCAAACCACTCTTTGTGGGACAGGGTGAAAACACTGAAGCTTTCTTT.

The V gene is TRBV6-1, the J gene TRBJ1-5; D is uncertain. The CDR3 has 15 residues. From germline, CDR1 is MNHNS and CDR2 SASEGT. The ends were cut back, 5 bases at V and 4 bases at J, with 15 bases in the middle. The CDR3 region is CASSLDVSANQPQHF. The CDR3 DNA reads TGTGCCAGCAGTTTAGACGTGAGCGCAAATCAGCCCCAGCATTTT.

The chain employs TRBV5-1 and TRBJ2-1; 8 positions match TRBD1. This CDR3 spans 15 amino acids. Germline trimming cut 6 bases from V and 7 bases from J; bases unmatched to any gene: 12. Germline V gene lookup returns CDR1 SGHRS and CDR2 YFSETQ. The CDR3 bases are TGCGCCAGCACCACACTTCAGGGGGCGAGGAATGAGCAGTTCTTC. Protein: CASTTLQGARNEQFF. Full variable domain (remainder filled in from reference TRBV5-1 and TRBJ2-1): KAGVTQTPRYLIKTRGQQVTLSCSPISGHRSVSWYQQTPGQGLQFLFEYFSETQRNKGNFPGRFSGRQFSNSRSEMNVSTLELGDSALYLCASTTLQGARNEQFFGPGTRLTVL.

This clone was counted between two and nine times. The V call is TRBV30, the J call TRBJ1-5; no reliable D call. This CDR3 has 15 amino acids. Germline V lookup: CDR1 GTSNPN, CDR2 SVGIG (reference sequence). V was clipped by 0 bases and J by 0 bases, with 9 bases between them. The CDR3 is CAWSVSSHSNQPQHF. In DNA form, the CDR3 reads TGTGCCTGGAGTGTTTCCAGCCATAGCAATCAGCCCCAGCATTTT.

This chain joins TRBV5-4 and TRBJ2-4; the match to TRBD1 covers 9 bases. After removal of 4 bases from V and 5 bases from J, the junction contained 7 bases not matched to a gene. The CDR3 consists of 15 residues. Germline assignment: CDR1 SGHNT and CDR2 YYREEE (reference sequence). In nucleotides, the CDR3 is TGTGCCAGCAGCACTAAGGGACAGGGCCAAAACATTCAGTACTTC. This sequence encodes CASSTKGQGQNIQYF.

This clone was picked up a small number of times. CDR3 DNA sequence: TGTGCCAGCAGTTTAGTGGGGAGGGGCTACACCTTC. Its translation: CASSLVGRGYTF. The chain has TRBV28 and TRBJ1-2; D gene ambiguous. From germline, CDR1 is MDHEN and CDR2 SYDVKM. There are 12 residues in the CDR3. The V end lost 2 bases, the J end lost 8 bases, and 9 bases lay between the germline ends.

The CDR3 here is CASGLGGSTDTQYF. In DNA, the CDR3 is TGTGCTAGTGGTTTGGGGGGGAGCACAGATACGCAGTATTTT. The V gene is TRBV12-5, the J gene TRBJ2-3; possibly TRBD1 or TRBD2 for D (5 bases each). Germline V gene data show CDR1 as LGHNT and CDR2 as FRNRAP. V was clipped by 1 base and J by 0 bases, with 5 bases between them. This CDR3 is 14 amino acids long.

The CDR3, as DNA: TGCGCCAGCAGCTTGGCCTCGAGGGACAGATCGACTTCTGGAGGCTACACCTTC. This encodes CASSLASRDRSTSGGYTF. The rearrangement uses TRBV5-1 and TRBJ1-2, with 7 bases identical to TRBD1. V trimming: 0 bases; J trimming: 8 bases; junction bases outside the gene matches: 19. The CDR3 extends over 18 amino acids. Germline V gene data show CDR1 as SGHRS and CDR2 as YFSETQ.

The CDR3 DNA sequence: TGTGCCAGCAGCTTAGCATTTAGGGCCAGGGAAAGGTCCCAGTACTTC. This gives the protein CASSLAFRARERSQYF. The V gene is TRBV7-8, the J gene TRBJ2-5, with D possibly being TRBD1 (5 bases). The CDR3 consists of 16 residues. Germline CDR1 reads SGHVS; CDR2 reads FQNEAQ. Trimming removed 0 bases from V and 9 bases from J, with 20 bases in between.

V gene TRBV20-1 combines with J gene TRBJ2-5; D remains unclear. The CDR3 spans 11 residues. The V end lost 5 bases, the J end lost 5 bases, and 9 bases lay between the germline ends. Germline CDR1 and CDR2: DFQATT and SNEGSKA (reference sequence). The CDR3 here is CSASRPETQYF. The CDR3, as DNA: TGCAGTGCTTCCCGCCCGGAGACCCAGTACTTC.

The V gene is TRBV19, the J gene TRBJ1-3; 8 bases are a match to TRBD1. This CDR3 comprises 15 residues. Germline V CDR1 and CDR2: LNHDA, SQIVND (reference sequence). V gave up 7 bases and J gave up 0 bases; unmatched junction bases: 5. CDR3 loop: CASTRDRFSGNTIYF. CDR3 sequence (DNA): TGTGCCAGTACCCGGGACAGGTTCTCTGGAAACACCATATATTTT.

The chain has TRBV14 and TRBJ1-1; tentatively, D is TRBD1 (5 bases). The ends were cut back, 0 bases at V and 3 bases at J, with 5 bases in the middle. CDR3 length: 13 residues. In germline, CDR1 is SGHDN, CDR2 FVKESK. The CDR3 nucleotides are TGTGCCAGCAGCCAAGACAGGGACACTGAAGCTTTCTTT. Translated, it gives CASSQDRDTEAFF.

This sequence joins TRBV10-2 and TRBJ1-1; D is undetermined. The CDR3 covers 12 residues. Germline V gives CDR1 WSHSY, CDR2 SAAADI. V gave up 6 bases and J gave up 11 bases, with 16 bases separating them. CDR3 in DNA: TGCGCCAGCAGCGAGAGACGATCGGGCGCTTTCTTT. This codes for CASSERRSGAFF.

The genes are TRBV4-2 and TRBJ1-4; D is unresolved. Germline CDR1 LGHNA, CDR2 YNFKEQ. Trimming shortened V by 0 bases and J by 10 bases, and 18 bases separated the two germline ends. The CDR3 is 16 residues long. The CDR3 region is CASSQEEGSRRAKLFF. For the CDR3, the DNA is TGTGCCAGCAGCCAAGAGGAGGGATCTCGAAGGGCAAAACTGTTTTTT.

This clone was seen a few times. The chain links TRBV30 to TRBJ1-4, with TRBD1 identical over 8 bases. V was clipped by 7 bases and J by 8 bases; unmatched bases: 3. This CDR3 is 11 amino acids long. Germline V gene lookup returns CDR1 GTSNPN and CDR2 SVGIG (reference sequence). The CDR3 region is CASGGQEKLFF. DNA of the CDR3: TGTGCCTCAGGGGGCCAGGAAAAACTGTTTTTT.

The V call is TRBV4-3, the J call TRBJ1-4; TRBD1 agrees at 7 bases. This CDR3 spans 13 amino acids. Germline CDR1 is LGHNA and CDR2 is YSLEER. Trimming took 6 bases from V and 5 from J; bases not matched to a gene: 3. CDR3 in DNA: TGCGCCAGCAGACTGGACAGGAATGAAAAACTGTTTTTT. Translation: CASRLDRNEKLFF.